This T cell receptor beta chain was sequenced during a study of blood T cell repertoires in COVID-19. Study-level information: From the United States, Italy and Spain came samples of acute and convalescent COVID-19. Sources were T cells, B-cell-depleted T cells, or PBMCs; the material itself was cDNA or gDNA.

The germline CDR1 and CDR2 sequences are SGHAT and FQDESV (reference sequence). V was trimmed by 2 bases and J by 3 bases, leaving 10 bases between them. CDR3 length: 14 amino acids. As originally analysed: Counts of nucleated cells, estimated from reference gene primer amplification, were obtained. The table came from immunoSEQ multiplex PCR; TCRdb's copy has only in-frame clones and leaves some out. Clone size and V and J calls were adopted from that table, with D and trimming inferred from the DNA. The table includes 85,000 to 130,000 clones, roughly nine tenths detected once. The chain joins TRBV11-1 to TRBJ2-5, with D hard to call. The sequencing input was peripheral blood. This TCR derives from a human donor in a cohort sampled during active COVID-19. The CDR3: CASSLSIGKETQYF. CDR3 in DNA: TGTGCCAGCAGCTTAAGCATTGGTAAAGAGACCCAGTACTTC.